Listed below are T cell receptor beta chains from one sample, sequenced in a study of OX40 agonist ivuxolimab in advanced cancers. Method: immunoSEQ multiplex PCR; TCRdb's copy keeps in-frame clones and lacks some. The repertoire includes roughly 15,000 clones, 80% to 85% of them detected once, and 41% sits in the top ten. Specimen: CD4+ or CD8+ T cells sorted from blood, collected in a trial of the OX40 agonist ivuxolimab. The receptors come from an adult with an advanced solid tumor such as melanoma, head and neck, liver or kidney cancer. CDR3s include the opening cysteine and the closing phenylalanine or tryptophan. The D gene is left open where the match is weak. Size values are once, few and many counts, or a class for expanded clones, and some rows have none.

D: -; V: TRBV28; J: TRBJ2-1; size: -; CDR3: CASSFYGREQFF; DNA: TGTGCCAGCAGTTTCTATGGGAGGGAGCAGTTCTTC
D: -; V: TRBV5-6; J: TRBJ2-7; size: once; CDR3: CASSLDLRSSYEQYF; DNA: TGTGCCAGCAGCTTGGATTTGAGGAGCTCCTACGAGCAGTACTTC
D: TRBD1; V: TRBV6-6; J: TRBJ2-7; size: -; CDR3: CASSYSDRESYEQYF; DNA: TGTGCCAGCAGTTACTCTGACAGGGAATCTTACGAGCAGTACTTC
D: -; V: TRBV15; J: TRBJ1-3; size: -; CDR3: CATSERSRQEGNTIYF; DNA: TGTGCCACCAGCGAGCGGTCGAGGCAGGAAGGAAACACCATATATTTT
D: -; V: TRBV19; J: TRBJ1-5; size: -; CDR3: CASSISTGSNQPQHF; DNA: TGTGCCAGTAGTATATCAACGGGGAGCAATCAGCCCCAGCATTTT
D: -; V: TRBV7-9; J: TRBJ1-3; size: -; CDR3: CASSLADPPNTIYF; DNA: TGTGCCAGCAGCTTAGCGGACCCCCCAAACACCATATATTTT
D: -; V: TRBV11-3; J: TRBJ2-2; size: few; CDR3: CASSPRTRSNTGELFF; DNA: TGTGCCAGCAGCCCTCGGACCCGATCGAACACCGGGGAGCTGTTTTTT
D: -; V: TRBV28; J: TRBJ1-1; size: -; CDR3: CASSYMGSGRSGAFF; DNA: TGTGCCAGCAGTTATATGGGGTCAGGGAGGTCGGGAGCTTTCTTT
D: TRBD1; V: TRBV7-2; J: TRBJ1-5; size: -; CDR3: CASSLDTGGNQPQHF; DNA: TGTGCCAGCAGCTTAGATACAGGGGGCAATCAGCCCCAGCATTTT
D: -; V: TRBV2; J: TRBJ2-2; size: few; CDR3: CASSERRAPTGELFF; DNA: TGTGCCAGCAGTGAACGGCGGGCCCCCACCGGGGAGCTGTTTTTT
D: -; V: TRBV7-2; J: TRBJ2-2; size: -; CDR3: CASSLTAGYTGELFF; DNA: TGTGCCAGCAGCTTAACGGCGGGTTACACCGGGGAGCTGTTTTTT
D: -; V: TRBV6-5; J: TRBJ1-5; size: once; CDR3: CASSYHSNQPQHF; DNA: TGTGCCAGCAGTTATCACAGCAATCAGCCCCAGCATTTT
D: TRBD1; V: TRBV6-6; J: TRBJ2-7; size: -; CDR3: CASSYPGQGEYEQYF; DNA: TGTGCCAGCAGTTACCCCGGACAGGGGGAATACGAGCAGTACTTC
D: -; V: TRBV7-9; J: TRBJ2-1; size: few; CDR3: CASSSDSLEQFF; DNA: TGTGCCAGCAGCTCCGACTCGCTTGAGCAGTTCTTC
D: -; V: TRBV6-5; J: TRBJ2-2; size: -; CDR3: CASSYSKGLELFF; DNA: TGTGCCAGCAGTTACTCGAAAGGGCTGGAGCTGTTTTTT
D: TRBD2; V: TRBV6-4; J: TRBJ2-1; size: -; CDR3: CASSDSSGSNEQFF; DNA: TGTGCCAGCAGTGACTCGAGCGGGAGCAATGAGCAGTTCTTC
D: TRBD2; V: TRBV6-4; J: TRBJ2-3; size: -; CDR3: CASSASGGADTQYF; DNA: TGTGCCAGCAGTGCTAGCGGGGGGGCAGATACGCAGTATTTT
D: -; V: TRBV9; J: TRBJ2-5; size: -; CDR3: CASSVDTAWETQYF; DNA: TGTGCCAGCAGCGTAGACACCGCTTGGGAGACCCAGTACTTC
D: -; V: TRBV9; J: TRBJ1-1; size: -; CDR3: CASSVRGDRDTEAFF; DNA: TGTGCCAGCAGCGTAAGGGGGGATAGGGACACTGAAGCTTTCTTT
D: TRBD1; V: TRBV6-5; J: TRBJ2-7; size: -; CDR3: CASRPGTGSYEQYF; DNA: TGTGCCAGCAGACCCGGGACAGGGTCCTACGAGCAGTACTTC
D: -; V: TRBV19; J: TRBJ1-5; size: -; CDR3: CASSMTVRIDNQPQHF; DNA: TGTGCCAGTAGTATGACAGTTCGTATAGACAATCAGCCCCAGCATTTT
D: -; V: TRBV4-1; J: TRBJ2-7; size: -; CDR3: CASSQHRDPTYEQYF; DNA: TGCGCCAGCAGCCAGCACCGGGACCCAACCTACGAGCAGTACTTC
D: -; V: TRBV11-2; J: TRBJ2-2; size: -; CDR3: CASSLDDRGPDGELFF; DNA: TGTGCCAGCAGCTTAGACGATAGGGGCCCCGACGGGGAGCTGTTTTTT
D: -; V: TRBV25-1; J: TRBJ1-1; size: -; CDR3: CASRANWRYTEAFF; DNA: TGTGCCAGCAGAGCCAATTGGAGGTACACTGAAGCTTTCTTT
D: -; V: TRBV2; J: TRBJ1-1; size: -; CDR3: CASSEAGQGTEAFF; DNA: TGTGCCAGCAGTGAAGCAGGCCAGGGAACTGAAGCTTTCTTT
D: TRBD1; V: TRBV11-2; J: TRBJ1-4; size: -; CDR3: CASSLDGDRTGEKLFF; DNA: TGTGCCAGCAGCTTAGATGGGGACAGGACCGGCGAAAAACTGTTTTTT
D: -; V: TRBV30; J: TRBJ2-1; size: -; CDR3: CAWASGGHEQFF; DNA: TGTGCCTGGGCCAGTGGGGGGCATGAGCAGTTCTTC
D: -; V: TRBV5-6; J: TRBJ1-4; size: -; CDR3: CASSPGGVTNEKLFF; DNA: TGTGCCAGCAGCCCGGGCGGGGTCACTAATGAAAAACTGTTTTTT
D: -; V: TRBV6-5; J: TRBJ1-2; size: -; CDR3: CASSDSAGGFRGYTF; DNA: TGTGCCAGCAGTGACTCAGCCGGGGGTTTTAGGGGCTACACCTTC
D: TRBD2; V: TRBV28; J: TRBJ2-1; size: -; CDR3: CASSLRLAGTYNEQFF; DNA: TGTGCCAGCAGTTTACGCCTAGCGGGGACGTACAATGAGCAGTTCTTC
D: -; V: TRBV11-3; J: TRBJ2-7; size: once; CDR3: CASSLGEQYF; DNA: TGTGCCAGCAGCTTGGGGGAGCAGTACTTC
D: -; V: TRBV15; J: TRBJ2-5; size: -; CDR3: CATSKPGETQYF; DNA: TGTGCCACCAGCAAGCCGGGGGAGACCCAGTACTTC
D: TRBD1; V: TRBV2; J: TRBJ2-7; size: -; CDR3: CASQQGNYEQYF; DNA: TGTGCCTCCCAACAGGGGAACTACGAGCAGTACTTC
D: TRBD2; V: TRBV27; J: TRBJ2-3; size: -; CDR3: CASSGGTSGDTDTQYF; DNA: TGTGCCAGCAGTGGCGGGACTAGCGGAGACACAGATACGCAGTATTTT
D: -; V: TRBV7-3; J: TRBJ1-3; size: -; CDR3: CASSSGFSGNTIYF; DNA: TGTGCCAGCAGCTCGGGGTTCTCTGGAAACACCATATATTTT
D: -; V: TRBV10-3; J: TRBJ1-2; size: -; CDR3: CAIRPGAYGYTF; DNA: TGTGCCATCAGACCCGGGGCCTATGGCTACACCTTC
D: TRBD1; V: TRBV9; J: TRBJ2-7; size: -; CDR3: CASSAGSGTGTYEQYF; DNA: TGTGCCAGCAGCGCGGGCTCCGGGACAGGGACCTACGAGCAGTACTTC
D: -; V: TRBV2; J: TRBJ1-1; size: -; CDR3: CASSEAGVAFF; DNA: TGTGCCAGCAGTGAAGCAGGGGTAGCTTTCTTT
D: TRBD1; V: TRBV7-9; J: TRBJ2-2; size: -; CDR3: CASTGLQGVNTGELFF; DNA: TGTGCCAGCACCGGCCTCCAGGGGGTAAACACCGGGGAGCTGTTTTTT
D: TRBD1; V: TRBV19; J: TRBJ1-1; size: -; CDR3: CASSPATGTNTEAFF; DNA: TGTGCCAGTAGTCCTGCGACAGGGACGAACACTGAAGCTTTCTTT
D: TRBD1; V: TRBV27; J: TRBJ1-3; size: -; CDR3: CASSLRGDRPRSGNTIYF; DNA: TGTGCCAGCAGTTTACGGGGGGACAGGCCCCGCTCTGGAAACACCATATATTTT
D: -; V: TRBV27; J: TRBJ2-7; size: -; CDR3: CASSPGDGPYEQYF; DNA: TGTGCCAGCAGTCCCGGTGATGGTCCCTACGAGCAGTACTTC
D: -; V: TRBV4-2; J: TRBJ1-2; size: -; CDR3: CASSQGGEVDIYGYTF; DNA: TGTGCCAGCAGCCAAGGGGGGGAGGTGGATATCTATGGCTACACCTTC
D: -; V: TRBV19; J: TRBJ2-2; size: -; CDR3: CASSAGPLDAELFF; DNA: TGTGCCAGTAGTGCGGGACCCCTGGATGCGGAGCTGTTTTTT
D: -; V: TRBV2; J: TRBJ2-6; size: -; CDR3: CASSEWDGSSGANVLTF; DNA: TGTGCCAGCAGTGAATGGGACGGGAGCTCTGGGGCCAACGTCCTGACTTTC
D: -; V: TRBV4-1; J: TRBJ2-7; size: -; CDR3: CASSQVSSPYEQYF; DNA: TGCGCCAGCAGCCAAGTAAGCAGCCCCTACGAGCAGTACTTC
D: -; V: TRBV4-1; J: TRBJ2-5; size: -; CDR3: CASSQEGFQETQYF; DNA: TGCGCCAGCAGCCAAGAGGGATTCCAAGAGACCCAGTACTTC